A selection of T cell receptor beta chains follows, all from one sample in a study of T cells in Graves' hyperthyroidism and ophthalmopathy. MiXCR, run by TCRdb on the multiplex PCR reads, gives a single entry per CDR3 protein. The data hold 300,000 to 450,000 distinct CDR3 sequences, with approximately 15% observed a single time. Sequenced material: blood. The receptors derive from a woman aged 60-75 years with Graves' hyperthyroidism. The CDR3 runs from the conserved cysteine through the conserved F or W. The D gene is left open where the match is weak. Size values are once, few and many counts, or a class for expanded clones, and some rows have none.

j_call d_call clone_size v_call cdr3_nt cdr3_aa
TRBJ2-1 TRBD1 many TRBV18 TGTGCCAGCTCACCCCCCGGACAGGGGCTTAATGAGCAGTTCTTC CASSPPGQGLNEQFF
TRBJ2-1 TRBD1 NA TRBV4-2 TGTGCCAGCAGCCAACACGGGACAGGGGGAGGTTGGAATGAGCAGTTCTTC CASSQHGTGGGWNEQFF
TRBJ2-2 NA NA TRBV5-6 TGTGCCAGCAGCTTGGAAGAGGTAGACCCTACGATCGGGGAGCTGTTTTTT CASSLEEVDPTIGELFF
TRBJ1-1 NA many TRBV7-3 TGTGCCAGCCAGGTGGGGGGTCCTCGGAACACTGAAGCTTTCTTT CASQVGGPRNTEAFF
TRBJ2-5 TRBD2 few TRBV10-3 TGTGCCATCACGGAGAGGGAGGGAGAGACCCAGTACTTC CAITEREGETQYF
TRBJ2-7 TRBD1 many TRBV11-3 TGTGCCAGCAGCAAATGGACAGGTCGGGGCTCCTACGAGCAGTACTTC CASSKWTGRGSYEQYF
TRBJ2-5 TRBD1 many TRBV28 TGTGCCAGCAGTCTATTAGGGGGCGGACAGGAGACCCAGTACTTC CASSLLGGGQETQYF
TRBJ2-1 TRBD2 many TRBV20-1 TGCAGTGCTTCGAGGACTAGCGGGATCAAAAATGAGCAGTTCTTC CSASRTSGIKNEQFF
TRBJ1-2 TRBD1 few TRBV6-5 TGTGCCAGCAGTTACTCTCAGGGGGATCACATTAACTATGGCTACACCTTC CASSYSQGDHINYGYTF
TRBJ2-7 TRBD2 NA TRBV9 TGTGCCAGCAGCGTAGGGGCGGGAGCCACCTACGAGCAGTACTTC CASSVGAGATYEQYF
TRBJ2-7 NA many TRBV5-1 TGCGCCAGCAGCTTGCGGGGCCCGCCGGCCTACGAGCAGTACTTC CASSLRGPPAYEQYF
TRBJ2-1 TRBD1 many TRBV30 TGTGCCTGGAATGTAGGGGGCCACAATGAGCAGTTCTTC CAWNVGGHNEQFF
TRBJ2-7 TRBD2 many TRBV29-1 TGCAGCGTCGAGCGGGAGGGCCGGTACGAGCAGTACTTC CSVEREGRYEQYF
TRBJ2-7 TRBD1 many TRBV6-5 TGTGCCAGCAGTTACCGGGACAGGGCTATTTACGAGCAGTACTTC CASSYRDRAIYEQYF
TRBJ2-2 NA few TRBV20-1 TGCAGTGCTTCCGACGTGGACAACACCGGGGAGCTGTTTTTT CSASDVDNTGELFF
TRBJ2-7 TRBD2 many TRBV29-1 TGCAGCGTGGTTTACCTGACTAGCGGGAGTCAATACGAGCAGTACTTC CSVVYLTSGSQYEQYF
TRBJ1-2 NA NA TRBV29-1 TGCAGCGGCCGGGACGGGTCGATTAGCTACACCTTC CSGRDGSISYTF
TRBJ2-1 NA many TRBV5-1 TGCGCCAGCAGCCCGGACGGGAGCTCCTACAATGAGCAGTTCTTC CASSPDGSSYNEQFF
TRBJ2-7 NA many TRBV24-1 TGTGCCACCAGTGATCCAACCCCTCCCTACGAGCAGTACTTC CATSDPTPPYEQYF
TRBJ2-7 NA many TRBV12-3/TRBV12-4 TGTGCCAGCAGTTTAACCGTTCTGTCCTACGAGCAGTACTTC CASSLTVLSYEQYF
TRBJ2-5 TRBD2 many TRBV9 TGTGCCAGCAGCGTCCGACCAAGCGGGAGGACGGAGGAGACCCAGTACTTC CASSVRPSGRTEETQYF
TRBJ2-7 TRBD2 NA TRBV5-4 TGTGCCAGCAGCTTGGGTACTAGCGAGCTATACGAGCAGTACTTC CASSLGTSELYEQYF
TRBJ1-2 NA many TRBV6-1 TGTGCCAGCAGCTTCGACTTCTATGGCTACACCTTC CASSFDFYGYTF
TRBJ2-7 NA many TRBV11-2 TGTGCCAGCAGCTTAACTACTAGCTCCGAGCAGTACTTC CASSLTTSSEQYF
TRBJ2-2 TRBD1 many TRBV3-1 TGTGCCAGCACACAGGGGGCCACCGGGGAGCTGTTTTTT CASTQGATGELFF
TRBJ2-2 NA many TRBV5-1 TGCGCCAGTGCGAACACCGGGGAGCTGTTTTTT CASANTGELFF
TRBJ1-1 NA many TRBV19 TGTGCCAGTAGTATATGGGGGAGCACTGAAGCTTTCTTT CASSIWGSTEAFF
TRBJ2-1 TRBD1 many TRBV18 TGTGCCAGCTCACCCCTCGGGACAGGGTTCCATGAGCAGTTCTTC CASSPLGTGFHEQFF
TRBJ2-5 TRBD2 many TRBV28 TGTGCCAGCAGTTTAGCGGGAGTACGAGAGACCCAGTACTTC CASSLAGVRETQYF
TRBJ1-1 NA few TRBV4-1 TGCGCCAGCAGGCATTACGGGGGAGACACTGAAGCTTTCTTT CASRHYGGDTEAFF
TRBJ1-5 NA many TRBV19 TGTGCCAGTAGCTACTCAGGGGACGGGAATCAGCCCCAGCATTTT CASSYSGDGNQPQHF
TRBJ2-1 TRBD2 NA TRBV29-1 TGCAGCGCCCAAGTTCGCGGGGGTCGGGGTGAGCAGTTCTTC CSAQVRGGRGEQFF
TRBJ1-1 TRBD1 NA TRBV11-1 TGTGCCAGCAGCCCCCCATTTGGGTCCGGGACAGGGTTTTTGGTTGACACTGAAGCTTTCTTT CASSPPFGSGTGFLVDTEAFF